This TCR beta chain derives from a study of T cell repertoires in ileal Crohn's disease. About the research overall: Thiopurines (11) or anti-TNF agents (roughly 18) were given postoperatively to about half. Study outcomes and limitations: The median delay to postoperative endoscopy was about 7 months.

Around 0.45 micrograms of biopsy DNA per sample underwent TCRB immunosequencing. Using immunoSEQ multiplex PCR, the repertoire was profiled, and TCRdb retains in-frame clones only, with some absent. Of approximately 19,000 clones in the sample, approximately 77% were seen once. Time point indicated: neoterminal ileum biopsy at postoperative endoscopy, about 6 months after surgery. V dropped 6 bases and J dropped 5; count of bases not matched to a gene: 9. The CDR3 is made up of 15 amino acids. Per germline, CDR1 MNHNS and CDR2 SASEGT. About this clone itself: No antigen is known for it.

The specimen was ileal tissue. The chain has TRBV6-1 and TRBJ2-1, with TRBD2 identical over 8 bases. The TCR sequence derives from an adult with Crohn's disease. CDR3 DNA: TGTGCCAGCAGCCCCCAAGCGGGGGCCCACAATGAGCAGTTCTTC. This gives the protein CASSPQAGAHNEQFF.